This entry features one T cell receptor (beta chain) sequence. The antigen remains unidentified. The data stem from a study of post-analysis software for immune sequencing data. The wider study: Clinical courses comprised relapsing-remitting, secondary progressive and progressive-relapsing multiple sclerosis.

Findings of the study overall: TRBV5-6, TRBV5-1 and TRBV20-1 belonged to a set of roughly five TRBV segments that were more frequent in patients than controls. Analysis by F measure revealed that same-batch samples clustered strongly together. In multiple sclerosis, normalized Chao1 diversity was significantly below that of controls.

V lost 3 bases and J lost 1; bases outside the gene matches: 8. Germline V gene sequence: CDR1 SQVTM, CDR2 ANQGSEA. The CDR3 totals 15 residues. The authors incorporated unique molecular identifiers into the TCR beta cDNA libraries. There were roughly 1 to 11 million T cells, and approximately 480,000 cDNA molecules came from them. TCRdb ran MiXCR on the PCR reads and lists one entry per CDR3 protein. The table has approximately 630,000 distinct CDR3 sequences, over 45% seen once. The sample consisted of blood. The TCR originated in a girl between 2 and 10 years old with multiple sclerosis. The chain carries TRBV29-1 and TRBJ2-5; 7 nucleotides agree with TRBD2. The CDR3 nucleotides are TGCAGCGTTGAGGCGGCTAGCGGATTCCAAGAGACCCAGTACTTC. Protein sequence: CSVEAASGFQETQYF.